The 4 T cell receptor beta chains given below trace back to one sample, sequenced in a study of blood T cell repertoires in COVID-19. This table comes from immunoSEQ multiplex PCR, and its TCRdb copy is limited to in-frame clones, with some not included. This sample has 200,000 to 250,000 clones; about nine tenths occur once, and the top ten carry approximately 2.7%. The sample consisted of PBMCs or T cells enriched from blood (not recorded which). The receptors shown here come from a woman aged 25 to 39 who had recovered from COVID-19.

This chain connects TRBV4-3 to TRBJ2-7; 7 bases match TRBD1. V lost 1 base to trimming and J lost 3 bases; unmatched junction nucleotides: 6. Germline CDR1 LGHNA, CDR2 YSLEER. CDR3 size: 15 residues. The CDR3 coding sequence is TGCGCCAGCAGCCAAGGGACAGGCTACCTCTACGAGCAGTACTTC. It yields the protein CASSQGTGYLYEQYF.

The rearrangement uses TRBV5-5 and TRBJ2-1, with D perhaps matching TRBD2 (7 bases). The germline V gene encodes CDR1 SGHKS and CDR2 YYEKEE (reference sequence). The CDR3 has 18 residues. The V gene lost 0 bases and the J gene lost 7 bases, with 23 bases spanning the gap. For the CDR3, the DNA is TGTGCCAGCAGCTTGGCACCACTCCCGGGGGGCTTTAGGAATGAGCAGTTCTTC. Its translation is CASSLAPLPGGFRNEQFF.

The count of this clone is one. The V and J genes are TRBV6-5 and TRBJ1-6, with a possible D match to TRBD1 (6 bases). There are 14 residues in the CDR3. The germline V gene encodes CDR1 MNHEY and CDR2 SVGAGI. V was pared by 7 bases and J by 5 bases, with 12 bases between. DNA of the CDR3: TGTGCCAGCACAGGGGCGGCTGATAATTCACCCCTCCACTTT. Encoded protein: CASTGAADNSPLHF.

The chain combines TRBV19 with TRBJ1-5, with 8 positions matching TRBD1. Germline CDR1 and CDR2: LNHDA and SQIVND (reference sequence). The CDR3 length is 15 residues. Trimming at V came to 6 bases and at J to 1 base, leaving 5 bases not matched to a gene. The CDR3 sequence: CASRTTGGSNQPQHF. Here the CDR3 DNA reads TGTGCCAGTAGGACCACAGGGGGGAGCAATCAGCCCCAGCATTTT. Complete variable domain (other parts from reference TRBV19 and TRBJ1-5): DGGITQSPKYLFRKEGQNVTLSCEQNLNHDAMYWYRQDPGQGLRLIYYSQIVNDFQKGDIAEGYSVSREKKESFPLTVTSAQKNPTAFYLCASRTTGGSNQPQHFGDGTRLSIL.